This TCR beta chain originates from a study of brain T cells in children with intractable seizures. The study's findings and limits: Patients' HCMV serostatus was unknown; virus specificity rests on CDR3 similarity alone. Pre- and post-surgery blood differed in depth, so pre-surgery absences may be undersampling.

The CDR3 loop spans 16 amino acids. From germline, CDR1 is SGHNT and CDR2 YYREEE (reference sequence). Trimming stripped 0 bases from V and 7 bases from J, with 19 bases between. Method: immunoSEQ multiplex PCR; TCRdb's copy keeps in-frame clones and lacks some. The sample shows hundreds of thousands of clones, over 90% of them seen only once. Points on this clone: Its antigen is still unknown.

Time point defined: blood from clinic visit 5 months post-surgery; TSC patient then seizure free. Surgery cases with the highest brain T cell transcript signatures were chosen for sequencing. Pre-surgery treatment included at least one anti-epileptic drug. Sequenced here: peripheral blood, sampled less than 6 months after surgery. The genes are TRBV5-4 and TRBJ1-1; tentative D call: TRBD1 (6 bases). The TCR comes from a boy under three years old with tuberous sclerosis and intractable seizures. Written as DNA, the CDR3 is TGTGCCAGCAGCTTGGTATGGGGGCGTCAGGTATATGAAGCTTTCTTT. It is translated as CASSLVWGRQVYEAFF.